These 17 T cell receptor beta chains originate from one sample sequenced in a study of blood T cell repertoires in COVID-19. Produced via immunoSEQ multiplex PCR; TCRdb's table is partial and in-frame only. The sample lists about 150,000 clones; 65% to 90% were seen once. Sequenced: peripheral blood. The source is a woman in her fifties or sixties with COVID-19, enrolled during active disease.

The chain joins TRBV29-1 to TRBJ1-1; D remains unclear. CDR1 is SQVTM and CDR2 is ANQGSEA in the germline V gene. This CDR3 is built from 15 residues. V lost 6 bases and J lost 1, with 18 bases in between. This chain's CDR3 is CSVALTWATNTEAFF. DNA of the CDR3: TGCAGCGTGGCCTTAACGTGGGCAACGAACACTGAAGCTTTCTTT.

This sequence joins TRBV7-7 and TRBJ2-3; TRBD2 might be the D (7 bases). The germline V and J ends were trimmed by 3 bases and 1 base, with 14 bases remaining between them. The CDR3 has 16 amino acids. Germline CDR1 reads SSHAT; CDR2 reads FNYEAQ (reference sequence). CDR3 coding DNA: TGTGCCAGCAGCTTGGGGGGGGGCCGGGGCACAGATACGCAGTATTTT. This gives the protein CASSLGGGRGTDTQYF.

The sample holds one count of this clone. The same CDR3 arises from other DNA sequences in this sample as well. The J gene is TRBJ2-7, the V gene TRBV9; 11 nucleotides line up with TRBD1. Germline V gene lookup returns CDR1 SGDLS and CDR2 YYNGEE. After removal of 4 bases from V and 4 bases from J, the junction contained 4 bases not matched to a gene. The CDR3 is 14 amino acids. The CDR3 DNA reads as TGTGCCAGCAGCCCCGGACAGGGGGCGTACGAGCAGTACTTC. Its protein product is CASSPGQGAYEQYF.

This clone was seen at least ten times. CDR3 residues: CASSPQVGMNTEAFF. In DNA form, the CDR3 reads TGTGCCAGCAGCCCTCAAGTCGGGATGAACACTGAAGCTTTCTTT. The rearrangement uses TRBV9 and TRBJ1-1; D ambiguous. This CDR3 spans 15 amino acids. Per germline, CDR1 SGDLS and CDR2 YYNGEE. Trimming removed 4 bases at V and 0 bases at J, with 13 bases between. Full variable domain (missing parts from reference TRBV9 and TRBJ1-1): DSGVTQTPKHLITATGQRVTLRCSPRSGDLSVYWYQQSLDQGLQFLIQYYNGEERAKGNILERFSAQQFPDLHSELNLSSLELGDSALYFCASSPQVGMNTEAFFGQGTRLTVV.

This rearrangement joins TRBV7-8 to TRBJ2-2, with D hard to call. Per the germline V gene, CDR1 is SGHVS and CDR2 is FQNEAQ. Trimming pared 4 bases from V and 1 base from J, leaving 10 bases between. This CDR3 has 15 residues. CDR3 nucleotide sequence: TGTGCCAGCAGCTCGGTCCACAGGAACACCGGGGAGCTGTTTTTT. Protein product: CASSSVHRNTGELFF.

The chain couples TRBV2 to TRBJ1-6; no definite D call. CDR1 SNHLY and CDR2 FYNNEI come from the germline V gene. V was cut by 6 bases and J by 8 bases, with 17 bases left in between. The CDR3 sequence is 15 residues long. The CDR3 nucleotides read TGTGCCAGCAGCGAATTGGACTGGGTGGATTCACCCCTCCACTTT. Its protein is CASSELDWVDSPLHF.

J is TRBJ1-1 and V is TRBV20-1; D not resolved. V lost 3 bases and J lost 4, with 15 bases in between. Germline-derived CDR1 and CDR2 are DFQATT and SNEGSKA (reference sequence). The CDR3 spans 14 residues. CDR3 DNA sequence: TGCAGTGCTAGTAAGTTCGGGTTGAGCACTGAAGCTTTCTTT. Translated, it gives CSASKFGLSTEAFF.

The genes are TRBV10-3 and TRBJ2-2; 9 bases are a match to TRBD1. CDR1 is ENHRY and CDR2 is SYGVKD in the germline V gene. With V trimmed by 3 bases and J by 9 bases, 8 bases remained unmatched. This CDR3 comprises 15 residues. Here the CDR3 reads CAISDDRGYIRELFF. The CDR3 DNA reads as TGTGCCATCAGTGATGACAGGGGGTATATCCGGGAGCTGTTTTTT.

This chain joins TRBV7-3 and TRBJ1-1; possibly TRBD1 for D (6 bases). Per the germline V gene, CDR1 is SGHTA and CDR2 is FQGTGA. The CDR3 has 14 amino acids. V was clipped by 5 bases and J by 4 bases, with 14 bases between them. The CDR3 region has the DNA TGTGCCAGCAGCACACAGGGAGTTGGCACTGAAGCTTTCTTT. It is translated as CASSTQGVGTEAFF.

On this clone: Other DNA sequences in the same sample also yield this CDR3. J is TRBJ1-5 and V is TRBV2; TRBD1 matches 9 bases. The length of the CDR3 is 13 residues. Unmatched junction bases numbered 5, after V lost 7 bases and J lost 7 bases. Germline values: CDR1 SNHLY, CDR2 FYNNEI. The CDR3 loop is CASTGQGRQPQHF. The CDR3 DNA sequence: TGTGCCAGCACCGGACAGGGGAGACAGCCCCAGCATTTT.

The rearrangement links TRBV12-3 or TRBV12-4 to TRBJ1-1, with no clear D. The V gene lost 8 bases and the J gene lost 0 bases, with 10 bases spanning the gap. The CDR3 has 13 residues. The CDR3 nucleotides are TGTGCCAGCGGGAGAGAGTTGAACACTGAAGCTTTCTTT. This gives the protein CASGRELNTEAFF.

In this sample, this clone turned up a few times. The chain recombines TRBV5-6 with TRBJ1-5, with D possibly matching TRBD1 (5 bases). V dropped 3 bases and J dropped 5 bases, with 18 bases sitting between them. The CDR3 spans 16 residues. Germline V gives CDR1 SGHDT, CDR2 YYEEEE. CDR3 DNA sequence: TGTGCCAGCAGCTCCCTACGGGGGTATGTGGATCAGCCCCAGCATTTT. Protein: CASSSLRGYVDQPQHF.

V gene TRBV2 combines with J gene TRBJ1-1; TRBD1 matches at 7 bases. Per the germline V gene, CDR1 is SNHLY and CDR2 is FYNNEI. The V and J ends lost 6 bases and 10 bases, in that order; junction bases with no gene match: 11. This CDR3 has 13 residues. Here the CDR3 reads CASREGAGGGAFF. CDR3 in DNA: TGTGCCAGCAGGGAGGGGGCTGGTGGTGGAGCTTTCTTT.

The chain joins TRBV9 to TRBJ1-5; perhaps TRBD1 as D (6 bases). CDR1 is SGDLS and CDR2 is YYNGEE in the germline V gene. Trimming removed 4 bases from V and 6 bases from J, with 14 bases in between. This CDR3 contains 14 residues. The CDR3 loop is CASSNNRVGQPQHF. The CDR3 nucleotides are TGTGCCAGCAGCAACAACAGGGTCGGTCAGCCCCAGCATTTT.

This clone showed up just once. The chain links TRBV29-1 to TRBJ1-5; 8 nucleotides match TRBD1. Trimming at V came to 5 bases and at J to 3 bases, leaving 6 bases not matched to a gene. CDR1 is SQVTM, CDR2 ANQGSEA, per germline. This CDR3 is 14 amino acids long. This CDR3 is CSVRDRGDNQPQHF. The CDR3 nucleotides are TGCAGCGTTCGTGACAGGGGTGACAATCAGCCCCAGCATTTT. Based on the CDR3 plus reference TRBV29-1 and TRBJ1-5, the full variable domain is SAVISQKPSRDICQRGTSLTIQCQVDSQVTMMFWYRQQPGQSLTLIATANQGSEATYESGFVIDKFPISRPNLTFSTLTVSNMSPEDSSIYLCSVRDRGDNQPQHFGDGTRLSIL.

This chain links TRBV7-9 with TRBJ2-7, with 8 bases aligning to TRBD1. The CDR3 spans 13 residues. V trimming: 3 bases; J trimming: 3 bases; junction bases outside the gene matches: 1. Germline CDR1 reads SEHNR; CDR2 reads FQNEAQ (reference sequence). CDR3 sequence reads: CASSLTGDYEQYF. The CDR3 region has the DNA TGTGCCAGCAGCTTGACAGGGGACTACGAGCAGTACTTC.

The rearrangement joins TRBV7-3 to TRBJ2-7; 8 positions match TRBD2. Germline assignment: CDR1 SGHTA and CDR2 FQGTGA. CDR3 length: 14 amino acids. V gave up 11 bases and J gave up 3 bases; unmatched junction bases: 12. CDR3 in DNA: TGTGCCTCAAGCCGGGAGGGAGTAGTCTACGAGCAGTACTTC. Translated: CASSREGVVYEQYF. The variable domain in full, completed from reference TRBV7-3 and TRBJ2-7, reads GAGVSQTPSNKVTEKGKYVELRCDPISGHTALYWYRQSLGQGPEFLIYFQGTGAADDSGLPNDRFFAVRPEGSVSTLKIQRTERGDSAVYLCASSREGVVYEQYFGPGTRLTVT.